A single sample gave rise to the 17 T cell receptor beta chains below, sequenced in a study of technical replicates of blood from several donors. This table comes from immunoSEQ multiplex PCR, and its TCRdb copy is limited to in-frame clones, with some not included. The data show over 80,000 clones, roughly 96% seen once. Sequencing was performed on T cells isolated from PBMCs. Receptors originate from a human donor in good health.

The CDR3 is CASSRILAGGPPYEQYF. CDR3 DNA: TGCGCCAGCAGCCGGATACTAGCGGGAGGACCACCCTACGAGCAGTACTTC. V and J are TRBV5-1 and TRBJ2-7; TRBD2 agrees at 12 bases. V gave up 4 bases and J gave up 2 bases; unmatched junction bases: 10. This CDR3 contains 17 residues. Germline V CDR1 and CDR2: SGHRS, YFSETQ.

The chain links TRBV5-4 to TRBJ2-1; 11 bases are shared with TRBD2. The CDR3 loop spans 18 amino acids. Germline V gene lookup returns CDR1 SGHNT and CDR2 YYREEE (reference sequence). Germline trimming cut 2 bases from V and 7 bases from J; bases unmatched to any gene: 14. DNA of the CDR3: TGTGCCAGCAGCTTAATCCTCATAGCGGGAGGGGCTAGAAATGAGCAGTTCTTC. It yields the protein CASSLILIAGGARNEQFF.

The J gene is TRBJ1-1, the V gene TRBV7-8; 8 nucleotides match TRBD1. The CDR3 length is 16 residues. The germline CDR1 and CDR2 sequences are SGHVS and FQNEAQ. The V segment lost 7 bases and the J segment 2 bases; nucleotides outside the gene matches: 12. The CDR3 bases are TGTGCCAGCACCCCCCGGACAGGGAGAACAAACACTGAAGCTTTCTTT. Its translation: CASTPRTGRTNTEAFF.

CDR3 sequence: CASSWRGGGANVLTF. CDR3 coding DNA: TGTGCCAGCAGTTGGCGGGGGGGCGGGGCCAACGTCCTGACTTTC. This chain uses TRBV28 with TRBJ2-6; 9 nucleotides agree with TRBD2. This CDR3 region has 15 residues. The germline V gene encodes CDR1 MDHEN and CDR2 SYDVKM. With 4 bases clipped from V and 4 bases from J, the junction kept 2 bases outside the gene matches.

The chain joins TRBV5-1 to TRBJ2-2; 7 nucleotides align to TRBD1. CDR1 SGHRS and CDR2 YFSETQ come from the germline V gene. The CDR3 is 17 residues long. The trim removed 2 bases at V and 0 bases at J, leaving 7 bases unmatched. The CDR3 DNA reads TGCGCCAGCAGCTTAAAACAGGGGACCTCGAACACCGGGGAGCTGTTTTTT. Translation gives CASSLKQGTSNTGELFF.

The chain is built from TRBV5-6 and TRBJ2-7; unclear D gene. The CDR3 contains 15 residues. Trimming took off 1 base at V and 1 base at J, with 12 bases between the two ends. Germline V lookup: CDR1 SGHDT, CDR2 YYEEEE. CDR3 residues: CASSLSAARSYEQYF. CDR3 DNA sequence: TGTGCCAGCAGCTTGTCGGCGGCAAGGTCCTACGAGCAGTACTTC.

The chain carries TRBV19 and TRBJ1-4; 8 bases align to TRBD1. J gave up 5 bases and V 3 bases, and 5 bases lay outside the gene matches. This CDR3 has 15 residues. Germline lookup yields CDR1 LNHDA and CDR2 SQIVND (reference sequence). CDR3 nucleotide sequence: TGTGCCAGTAGTATCGACAGGGGCCAAAATGAAAAACTGTTTTTT. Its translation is CASSIDRGQNEKLFF.

In DNA, the CDR3 is TGTGCCAGCAGCTTAGATACAGGGGGCAATGAAAAACTGTTTTTT. Translating gives CASSLDTGGNEKLFF. The V and J genes are TRBV13 and TRBJ1-4; 9 bases map to TRBD1. CDR3 length: 15 amino acids. The trim removed 1 base at V and 5 bases at J, leaving 2 bases unmatched. The V gene's germline CDR1 is PRHDT and CDR2 FYEKMQ (reference sequence).

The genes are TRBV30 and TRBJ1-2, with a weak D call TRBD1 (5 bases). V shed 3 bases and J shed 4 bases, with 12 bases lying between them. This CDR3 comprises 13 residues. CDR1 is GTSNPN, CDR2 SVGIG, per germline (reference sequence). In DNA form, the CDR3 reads TGTGCCTGGAGCCTACAGGCCCTCTATGGCTACACCTTC. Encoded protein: CAWSLQALYGYTF.

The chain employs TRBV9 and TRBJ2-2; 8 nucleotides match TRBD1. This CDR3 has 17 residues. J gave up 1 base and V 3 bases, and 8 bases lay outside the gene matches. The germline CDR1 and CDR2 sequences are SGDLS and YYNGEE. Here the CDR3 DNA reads TGTGCCAGCAGCGCTACAACAGGGGGTATGAACACCGGGGAGCTGTTTTTT. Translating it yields CASSATTGGMNTGELFF.

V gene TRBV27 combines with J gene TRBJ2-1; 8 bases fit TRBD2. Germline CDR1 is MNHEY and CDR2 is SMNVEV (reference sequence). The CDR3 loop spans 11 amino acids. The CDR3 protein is CATSVYNEQFF. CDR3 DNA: TGTGCGACTAGCGTCTACAATGAGCAGTTCTTC.

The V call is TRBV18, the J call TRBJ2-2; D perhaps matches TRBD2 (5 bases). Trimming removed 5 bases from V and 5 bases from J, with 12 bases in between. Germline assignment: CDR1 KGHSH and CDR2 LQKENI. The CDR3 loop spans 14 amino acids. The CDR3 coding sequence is TGTGCCAGCTCAGGATCACAGCGGACCGGGGAGCTGTTTTTT. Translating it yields CASSGSQRTGELFF.

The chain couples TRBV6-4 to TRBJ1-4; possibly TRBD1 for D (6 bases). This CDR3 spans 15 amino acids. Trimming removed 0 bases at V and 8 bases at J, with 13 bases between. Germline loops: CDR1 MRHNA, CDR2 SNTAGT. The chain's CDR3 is CASSDSGIGGEKLFF. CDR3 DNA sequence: TGTGCCAGCAGTGACTCGGGGATTGGGGGCGAAAAACTGTTTTTT.

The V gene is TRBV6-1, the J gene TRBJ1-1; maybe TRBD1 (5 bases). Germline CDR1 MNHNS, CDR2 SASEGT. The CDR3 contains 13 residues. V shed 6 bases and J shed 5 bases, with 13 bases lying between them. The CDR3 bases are TGTGCCAGCAGGGGCAGGGTGGAAACTGAAGCTTTCTTT. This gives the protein CASRGRVETEAFF.

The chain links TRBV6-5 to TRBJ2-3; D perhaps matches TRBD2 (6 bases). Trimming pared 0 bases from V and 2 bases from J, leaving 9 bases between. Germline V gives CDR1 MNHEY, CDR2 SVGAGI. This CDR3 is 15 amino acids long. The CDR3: CASSYSGGVTDTQYF. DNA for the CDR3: TGTGCCAGCAGTTACTCGGGAGGAGTCACAGATACGCAGTATTTT.

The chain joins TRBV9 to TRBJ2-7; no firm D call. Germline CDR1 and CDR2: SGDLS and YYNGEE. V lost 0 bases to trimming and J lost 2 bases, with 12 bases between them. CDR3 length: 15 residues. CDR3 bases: TGTGCCAGCAGCGTAGCTACCGGAGTCGCCTACGAGCAGTACTTC. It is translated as CASSVATGVAYEQYF.

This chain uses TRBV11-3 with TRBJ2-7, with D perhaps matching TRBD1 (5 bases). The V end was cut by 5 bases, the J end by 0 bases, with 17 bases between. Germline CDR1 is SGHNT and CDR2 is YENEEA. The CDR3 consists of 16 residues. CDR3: CASSQAWGSSSYEQYF. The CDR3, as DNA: TGTGCCAGCAGCCAAGCGTGGGGCTCCAGCTCCTACGAGCAGTACTTC.